This T cell receptor beta chain was found in a study of CD8 T cells in ankylosing spondylitis. Broader study findings: The authors found the disease-linked clones to be CD8+ and relatively rare in peripheral blood. Clones linked to disease were reported to show significant enrichment in matched ankylosing spondylitis synovial fluid.

This clonotype was detected only a few times. Its antigen is currently unknown. The TCR beta libraries were generated through quantitative 5'-RACE incorporating molecular barcodes. TCRdb re-derived calls from the 5' RACE reads in MiXCR, one entry per CDR3 protein. Of about 160,000 distinct CDR3 sequences in the sample, approximately 20% were seen once. The V gene's germline CDR1 is MNHEY and CDR2 SVGAGI. V was pared by 2 bases and J by 2 bases, with 13 bases between. This CDR3 comprises 15 residues. The TCR was taken from a male donor with ankylosing spondylitis or in good health (not recorded which). This chain connects TRBV6-5 to TRBJ2-7, with D perhaps matching TRBD1 or TRBD2 (5 bases each). Sequenced: blood, either unsorted or a sorted T cell fraction (not recorded which). CDR3 bases: TGTGCCAGCAGTTACGGGGCGGGCGGAACCTACGAGCAGTACTTC. Its translation: CASSYGAGGTYEQYF.